A selection of T cell receptor beta chains follows, all from one sample in a study of cytomegalovirus exposure and HLA in healthy donors. Using immunoSEQ multiplex PCR, the repertoire was profiled, and TCRdb retains in-frame clones only, with some absent. Among under 200,000 clones listed, 75% to 90% were seen once. Sequencing used PBMCs. The receptors come from a woman aged 18-29 years in good health and CMV-seronegative. The conserved cysteine and the conserved F or W are not part of the CDR3 here. Fields, in order: V gene, J gene, D gene, CDR3 protein. The D gene is left open where the match is weak.

v_gene: TRBV7-2; j_gene: TRBJ2-5; d_gene: .; CDR3aa: ASSFLRGGGAAETQY
v_gene: TRBV27; j_gene: TRBJ1-2; d_gene: TRBD1; CDR3aa: ASSLEGGSGTGFGYT
v_gene: TRBV18; j_gene: TRBJ1-6; d_gene: .; CDR3aa: ASSPGQRNSPLH
v_gene: TRBV5-1; j_gene: TRBJ2-7; d_gene: TRBD2; CDR3aa: ASALSGGAYEQY
v_gene: TRBV6-5; j_gene: TRBJ2-1; d_gene: TRBD2; CDR3aa: ASKQLTSEVAEQF
v_gene: TRBV4-1; j_gene: TRBJ1-1; d_gene: .; CDR3aa: ASSQAGGHTEAF
v_gene: TRBV6-1; j_gene: TRBJ2-7; d_gene: .; CDR3aa: ASSEAMSGGYEQY
v_gene: TRBV6-5; j_gene: TRBJ2-1; d_gene: TRBD1; CDR3aa: ASSLTGGTSWEQF
v_gene: TRBV7-9; j_gene: TRBJ1-5; d_gene: .; CDR3aa: ASSLGVGGRGNQPQH
v_gene: TRBV10-3; j_gene: TRBJ2-3; d_gene: TRBD2; CDR3aa: AIKFGAGDSTDTQY
v_gene: TRBV7-9; j_gene: TRBJ1-2; d_gene: TRBD1; CDR3aa: ASSPGQHGSYGYT
v_gene: TRBV18; j_gene: TRBJ2-1; d_gene: .; CDR3aa: ASSPPSGTRNEQF
v_gene: TRBV10-1; j_gene: TRBJ2-6; d_gene: .; CDR3aa: ASSESRSSGANVLT
v_gene: TRBV7-2; j_gene: TRBJ2-3; d_gene: .; CDR3aa: ASSFRGAKFGTQY
v_gene: TRBV9; j_gene: TRBJ1-2; d_gene: .; CDR3aa: ASSAVVYGYT
v_gene: TRBV11-2; j_gene: TRBJ2-2; d_gene: TRBD2; CDR3aa: ASSNLAGVAGELF
v_gene: TRBV5-6; j_gene: TRBJ2-5; d_gene: .; CDR3aa: ASSLGAGQETQY
v_gene: TRBV7-9; j_gene: TRBJ1-1; d_gene: TRBD1; CDR3aa: SSSLSTGGPEVAF
v_gene: TRBV2; j_gene: TRBJ1-2; d_gene: TRBD1; CDR3aa: ASSEDEGAGYT
v_gene: TRBV28; j_gene: .; d_gene: .; CDR3aa: ASSPLYYEQY
v_gene: TRBV6-5; j_gene: TRBJ1-2; d_gene: .; CDR3aa: ATRRWGSYT
v_gene: TRBV7-3; j_gene: TRBJ2-3; d_gene: .; CDR3aa: ASSLTLLASGTDTQY
v_gene: TRBV7-2; j_gene: TRBJ1-5; d_gene: TRBD1; CDR3aa: ASSSGDSIQPQH
v_gene: TRBV27; j_gene: TRBJ1-4; d_gene: TRBD1; CDR3aa: ASSFRGRREKLF
v_gene: TRBV9; j_gene: TRBJ2-1; d_gene: TRBD2; CDR3aa: ASSGGGIAGPYNEQF
v_gene: TRBV19; j_gene: TRBJ1-4; d_gene: .; CDR3aa: ASSRGRATNEKLF
v_gene: TRBV7-2; j_gene: TRBJ1-4; d_gene: .; CDR3aa: ASSSTTAHAEKLF
v_gene: TRBV28; j_gene: TRBJ1-1; d_gene: .; CDR3aa: ASSRQPSRTEAF
v_gene: TRBV2; j_gene: TRBJ1-1; d_gene: TRBD1; CDR3aa: ASKNSGGTEAF
v_gene: TRBV28; j_gene: TRBJ1-2; d_gene: TRBD1; CDR3aa: ASSPGQVLYGYT
v_gene: TRBV20-1; j_gene: TRBJ1-5; d_gene: TRBD1; CDR3aa: SAQGEQPQH
v_gene: TRBV19; j_gene: TRBJ1-1; d_gene: .; CDR3aa: ASSLGGVAEAF
v_gene: TRBV20-1; j_gene: TRBJ2-1; d_gene: TRBD2; CDR3aa: SASGTREQF
v_gene: TRBV15; j_gene: TRBJ2-7; d_gene: .; CDR3aa: ATSNLASEQY
v_gene: TRBV28; j_gene: TRBJ2-3; d_gene: TRBD1; CDR3aa: ASSLWGQGPGTDTQY
v_gene: TRBV29-1; j_gene: TRBJ1-2; d_gene: .; CDR3aa: SGYSGTHANYGYT
v_gene: TRBV5-1; j_gene: TRBJ2-5; d_gene: .; CDR3aa: ASSFEGEETQY
v_gene: TRBV6-1; j_gene: TRBJ2-7; d_gene: .; CDR3aa: ASSGGGFSYEQY
v_gene: TRBV27; j_gene: TRBJ2-1; d_gene: .; CDR3aa: ASSGGLRRRSYNEQF
v_gene: TRBV7-8; j_gene: TRBJ2-1; d_gene: TRBD2; CDR3aa: ASSFPRGVAGGHNEQF
v_gene: TRBV23-1; j_gene: TRBJ2-7; d_gene: .; CDR3aa: ASSPTGNDEQY
v_gene: TRBV19; j_gene: TRBJ2-1; d_gene: TRBD1; CDR3aa: ASSTGTGAHEQF
v_gene: TRBV6-6; j_gene: TRBJ2-2; d_gene: .; CDR3aa: ASSYALATGELF
v_gene: TRBV27; j_gene: TRBJ2-1; d_gene: .; CDR3aa: ASSLDYSYNEQF
v_gene: TRBV4-1; j_gene: TRBJ1-2; d_gene: .; CDR3aa: ASSQFNMNYGYT
v_gene: TRBV7-3; j_gene: .; d_gene: .; CDR3aa: ASSLSGFSYEQY
v_gene: TRBV4-2; j_gene: TRBJ2-3; d_gene: TRBD2; CDR3aa: ASSQSPSGSGTDTQY
v_gene: TRBV27; j_gene: TRBJ1-4; d_gene: .; CDR3aa: ASSLWSDVRDEKLF
v_gene: TRBV27; j_gene: TRBJ2-7; d_gene: TRBD2; CDR3aa: ASSLTGGEQY